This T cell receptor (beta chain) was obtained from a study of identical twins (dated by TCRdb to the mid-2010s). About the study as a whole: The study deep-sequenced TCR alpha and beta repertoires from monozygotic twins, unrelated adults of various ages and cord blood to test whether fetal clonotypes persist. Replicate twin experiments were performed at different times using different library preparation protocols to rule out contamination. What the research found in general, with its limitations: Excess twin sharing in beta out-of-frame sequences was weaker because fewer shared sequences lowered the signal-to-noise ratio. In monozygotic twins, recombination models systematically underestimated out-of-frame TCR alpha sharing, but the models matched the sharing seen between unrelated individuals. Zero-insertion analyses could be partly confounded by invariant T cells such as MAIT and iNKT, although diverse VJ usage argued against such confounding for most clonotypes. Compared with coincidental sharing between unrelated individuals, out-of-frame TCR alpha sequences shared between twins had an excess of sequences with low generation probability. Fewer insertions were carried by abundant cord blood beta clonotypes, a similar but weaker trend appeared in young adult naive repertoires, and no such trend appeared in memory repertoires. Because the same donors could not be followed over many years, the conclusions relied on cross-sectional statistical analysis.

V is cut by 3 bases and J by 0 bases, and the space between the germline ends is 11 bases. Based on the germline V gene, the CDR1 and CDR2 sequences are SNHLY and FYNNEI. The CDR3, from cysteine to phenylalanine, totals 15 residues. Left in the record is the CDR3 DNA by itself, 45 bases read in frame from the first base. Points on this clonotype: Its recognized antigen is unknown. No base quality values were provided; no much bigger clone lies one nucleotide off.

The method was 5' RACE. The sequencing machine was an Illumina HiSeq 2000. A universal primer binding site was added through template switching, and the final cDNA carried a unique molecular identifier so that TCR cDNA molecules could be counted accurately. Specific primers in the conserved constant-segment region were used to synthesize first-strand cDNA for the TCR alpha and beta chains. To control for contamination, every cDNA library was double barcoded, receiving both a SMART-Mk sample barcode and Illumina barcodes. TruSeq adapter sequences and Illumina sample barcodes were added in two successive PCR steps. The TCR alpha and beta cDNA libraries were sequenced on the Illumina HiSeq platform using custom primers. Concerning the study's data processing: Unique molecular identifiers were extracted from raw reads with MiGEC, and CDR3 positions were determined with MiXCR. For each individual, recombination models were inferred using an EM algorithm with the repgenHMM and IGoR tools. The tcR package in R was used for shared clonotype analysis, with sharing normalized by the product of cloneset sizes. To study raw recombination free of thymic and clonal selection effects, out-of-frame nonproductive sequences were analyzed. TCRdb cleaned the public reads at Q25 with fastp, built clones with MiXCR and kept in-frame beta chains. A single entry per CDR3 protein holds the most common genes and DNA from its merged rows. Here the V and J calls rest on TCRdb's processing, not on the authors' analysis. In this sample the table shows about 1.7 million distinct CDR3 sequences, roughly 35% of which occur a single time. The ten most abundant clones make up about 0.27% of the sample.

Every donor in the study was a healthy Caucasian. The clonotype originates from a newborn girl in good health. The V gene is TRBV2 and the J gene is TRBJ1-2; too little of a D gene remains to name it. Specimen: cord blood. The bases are TGTGCCAGCAGTGATGGGTTACATTCTAACTATGGCTACACCTTC. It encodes CASSDGLHSNYGYTF.